Below, 25 T cell receptor beta chains from the same sample are listed, as sequenced in a study of Ad26.COV2.S vaccination and SARS-CoV-2 variants. Libraries were prepared by immunoSEQ multiplex PCR; TCRdb keeps only in-frame clonotypes and omits some of them. The data contain hundreds of thousands of clones, roughly nine tenths of them seen just once; the ten biggest clones take up about 2.5%. Treatment here: around 19 received Ad26.COV2.S at low or high dose, single or two shots; several received placebo; per-sample allocation not given. At day 63 after the first vaccine or placebo injection, samples were drawn. Sequences were derived from peripheral blood, sampled in a trial of Ad26.COV2.S vaccine versus placebo. These receptors were taken from a person between 18 and 65 years old who received the Ad26.COV2.S COVID-19 vaccine or a placebo.

The chain is built from TRBV4-3 and TRBJ2-2; no clear D. Trimming took off 4 bases at V and 0 bases at J, with 12 bases between the two ends. Germline V gene lookup returns CDR1 LGHNA and CDR2 YSLEER. The CDR3 length is 16 residues. This CDR3 is CASSLGPRPNTGELFF. CDR3 sequence (DNA): TGCGCCAGCAGCCTTGGGCCCAGGCCGAACACCGGGGAGCTGTTTTTT.

The J gene is TRBJ2-5, the V gene TRBV7-2; 7 positions match TRBD2. Germline assignment: CDR1 SGHTA and CDR2 FQGNSA. With 5 bases clipped from V and 1 base from J, the junction kept 4 bases outside the gene matches. CDR3 length: 14 residues. The DNA of the CDR3 is TGTGCCAGCAGCCCACTAGCGTTCCAAGAGACCCAGTACTTC. This codes for CASSPLAFQETQYF. The entire variable domain, with the rest obtained from reference TRBV7-2 and TRBJ2-5, is as follows: GAGVSQSPSNKVTEKGKDVELRCDPISGHTALYWYRQSLGQGLEFLIYFQGNSAPDKSGLPSDRFSAERTGGSVSTLTIQRTQQEDSAVYLCASSPLAFQETQYFGPGTRLLVL.

The chain carries TRBV5-1 and TRBJ2-5; either TRBD1 or TRBD2 may supply D (6 bases each). The CDR3 extends over 13 amino acids. Germline-derived CDR1 and CDR2 are SGHRS and YFSETQ. Trimming took off 5 bases at V and 4 bases at J, with 12 bases between the two ends. The CDR3 coding sequence is TGCGCCAGCAGGGGGGGCAGGGGAGAGACCCAGTACTTC. Translating it yields CASRGGRGETQYF.

The CDR3 here is CASSYSQGPGVTSGANVLTF. CDR3 DNA sequence: TGTGCCAGCAGTTACTCCCAGGGACCAGGGGTGACTTCTGGGGCCAACGTCCTGACTTTC. The gene calls are TRBV6-8 and TRBJ2-6; D may be TRBD1 (6 bases). V was shortened by 0 bases and J by 1 base, with 19 bases between the two germline ends. The CDR3 has 20 amino acids. The germline CDR1 and CDR2 sequences are MNHGY and SAAAGT.

This chain links TRBV7-8 with TRBJ2-1; D is unclear. This CDR3 comprises 11 residues. V was shortened by 3 bases and J by 4 bases, with 1 base between the two germline ends. Germline CDR1 reads SGHVS; CDR2 reads FQNEAQ. In nucleotides, the CDR3 is TGTGCCAGCAGCTTTTACAATGAGCAGTTCTTC. This codes for CASSFYNEQFF.

The V and J genes are TRBV28 and TRBJ1-2; possibly TRBD1 for D (5 bases). The CDR3 has 15 amino acids. CDR1 and CDR2 (germline): MDHEN, SYDVKM. V lost 2 bases and J 7 bases, leaving 17 bases between the germline ends. Here the CDR3 DNA reads TGTGCCAGCAGTTTACCCCTTTCCTGGACATCTGGCTACACCTTC. Its protein product is CASSLPLSWTSGYTF.

The rearrangement joins TRBV9 to TRBJ1-5; tentative D call: TRBD1 (5 bases). The CDR3 contains 15 residues. In germline, CDR1 is SGDLS, CDR2 YYNGEE. V dropped 0 bases and J dropped 6 bases, with 13 bases sitting between them. CDR3 in DNA: TGTGCCAGCAGCGTAGGATGGGGGGGAGGTCAGCCCCAGCATTTT. This translates into CASSVGWGGGQPQHF. Using reference TRBV9 and TRBJ1-5 for the parts outside the CDR3, the full variable domain is DSGVTQTPKHLITATGQRVTLRCSPRSGDLSVYWYQQSLDQGLQFLIQYYNGEERAKGNILERFSAQQFPDLHSELNLSSLELGDSALYFCASSVGWGGGQPQHFGDGTRLSIL.

The chain is built from TRBV7-2 and TRBJ2-3; perhaps TRBD1 as D (6 bases). Germline loops: CDR1 SGHTA, CDR2 FQGNSA. There are 15 residues in the CDR3. V was pared by 3 bases and J by 4 bases, with 14 bases between. As DNA, the CDR3 is TGTGCCAGCAGCTTTAGCCTACAGGGTGCAGATACGCAGTATTTT. This translates into CASSFSLQGADTQYF.

The chain uses TRBV5-1 and TRBJ2-4; either TRBD1 or TRBD2 may fit D (5 bases each). Trimming pared 5 bases from V and 8 bases from J, leaving 8 bases between. In germline, CDR1 is SGHRS, CDR2 YFSETQ. The CDR3 extends over 11 amino acids. The CDR3, as DNA: TGCGCCAGCAGGGTGGGGGACATTCAGTACTTC. The encoded protein is CASRVGDIQYF.

V gene TRBV5-6 combines with J gene TRBJ1-6, with D unclear. CDR3 length: 13 amino acids. Germline V gene data show CDR1 as SGHDT and CDR2 as YYEEEE. Trimming took off 0 bases at V and 6 bases at J, with 4 bases between the two ends. The CDR3 spells CASSLEVNSPLHF. The CDR3 DNA is TGTGCCAGCAGCTTGGAGGTTAATTCACCCCTCCACTTT.

Only one count was recorded for this clone. This sequence joins TRBV4-1 and TRBJ1-4; TRBD1 agrees at 8 bases. Trimming at V came to 4 bases and at J to 2 bases, leaving 3 bases not matched to a gene. Per the germline V gene, CDR1 is MGHRA and CDR2 is YSYEKL. The CDR3 is 15 amino acids. The CDR3 nucleotides read TGCGCCAGCAGCCCGTCAGGGGGCACTAATGAAAAACTGTTTTTT. It is translated as CASSPSGGTNEKLFF.

V usage is TRBV7-3 and J usage is TRBJ2-5; D is undetermined. The CDR3 contains 13 residues. Between the trimmed V and J ends, which lost 2 bases and 1 base, there was a span of 5 bases. The germline V gene has CDR1 SGHTA and CDR2 FQGTGA. CDR3: CASSLVPQETQYF. CDR3 in DNA: TGTGCCAGCAGCTTAGTTCCCCAAGAGACCCAGTACTTC. The variable domain in full, with the rest retrieved from reference TRBV7-3 and TRBJ2-5, is GAGVSQTPSNKVTEKGKYVELRCDPISGHTALYWYRQSLGQGPEFLIYFQGTGAADDSGLPNDRFFAVRPEGSVSTLKIQRTERGDSAVYLCASSLVPQETQYFGPGTRLLVL.

The chain employs TRBV7-9 and TRBJ2-3; 7 positions match TRBD2. V trimming: 3 bases; J trimming: 4 bases; junction bases outside the gene matches: 4. The length of the CDR3 is 14 residues. Germline CDR1 and CDR2: SEHNR and FQNEAQ (reference sequence). The CDR3 DNA sequence: TGTGCCAGCAGCTTGCAGGGAGGGGCAGATACGCAGTATTTT. This encodes CASSLQGGADTQYF.

The J gene is TRBJ2-7, the V gene TRBV6-6; 9 bases agree with TRBD1. CDR3 length equals 17 residues. CDR1 and CDR2 from the germline V gene are MNHNY and SVGAGI (reference sequence). The junction had 18 bases not matched to a gene; V was cut back by 5 bases and J by 7 bases. CDR3 residues: CASSHLTDRGHYEEQYF. CDR3 in DNA: TGTGCCAGCAGTCATCTCACGGACAGGGGCCATTACGAAGAGCAGTACTTC.

The chain employs TRBV18 and TRBJ2-7, with 7 bases fitting TRBD1. J was trimmed by 3 bases and V by 6 bases; bases with no gene match: 8. CDR1 is KGHSH, CDR2 LQKENI, per germline. The CDR3 runs 14 residues. The CDR3 DNA reads TGTGCCAGCTCGCCCGACAGGGTAAGCTACGAGCAGTACGTC. This codes for CASSPDRVSYEQYV.

The genes are TRBV27 and TRBJ1-6; 7 bases line up with TRBD1. With V trimmed by 7 bases and J by 6 bases, 6 bases remained unmatched. Germline V gene sequence: CDR1 MNHEY, CDR2 SMNVEV (reference sequence). The CDR3 contains 14 residues. The CDR3 nucleotides read TGTGCCAGCACTCGGACAGGAAGTAATTCACCCCTCCACTTT. Translated: CASTRTGSNSPLHF.

V is TRBV19 and J is TRBJ2-1, with 8 bases matching TRBD1. The CDR3 runs 14 residues. The germline V gene has CDR1 LNHDA and CDR2 SQIVND (reference sequence). Trimming at V came to 3 bases and at J to 2 bases, leaving 0 bases not matched to a gene. The CDR3 protein is CASSMTGAYNEQFF. CDR3 bases: TGTGCCAGTAGTATGACAGGGGCCTACAATGAGCAGTTCTTC.

The chain is built from TRBV5-5 and TRBJ2-7, with TRBD1 identical over 8 bases. Germline lookup yields CDR1 SGHKS and CDR2 YYEKEE (reference sequence). The CDR3 is 15 amino acids. V gave up 5 bases and J gave up 3 bases; unmatched junction bases: 10. In DNA, the CDR3 is TGTGCCAGCAGTTCGAGGACAGGGTTAGGCTACGAGCAGTACTTC. Translation gives CASSSRTGLGYEQYF.

The V gene is TRBV9, the J gene TRBJ2-2, with D possibly matching TRBD1 (6 bases). V was pared by 4 bases and J by 2 bases, with 15 bases between. Germline values: CDR1 SGDLS, CDR2 YYNGEE. This CDR3 spans 16 amino acids. This chain's CDR3 is CASSLARGSNTGELFF. The DNA of the CDR3 is TGTGCCAGCAGCCTCGCGAGGGGGTCTAACACCGGGGAGCTGTTTTTT.

V is TRBV2 and J is TRBJ2-1, with 7 bases aligning to TRBD1. This CDR3 contains 14 residues. Germline V lookup: CDR1 SNHLY, CDR2 FYNNEI. Germline trimming cut 4 bases from V and 7 bases from J; bases unmatched to any gene: 7. CDR3 sequence reads: CASSAQGMGNEQFF. CDR3 coding DNA: TGTGCCAGCAGTGCACAGGGGATGGGGAATGAGCAGTTCTTC.

The chain uses TRBV5-4 and TRBJ2-3; 12 nucleotides line up with TRBD2. V lost 4 bases, J lost 5 bases, and 11 bases stayed unmatched. This CDR3 has 17 residues. The V gene's germline CDR1 is SGHNT and CDR2 YYREEE (reference sequence). CDR3 protein: CASSEGTSGRRGDTQYF. CDR3 nucleotide sequence: TGTGCCAGCAGCGAGGGTACTAGCGGGAGGAGAGGAGATACGCAGTATTTT.

The chain joins TRBV15 to TRBJ2-5; no clear D gene. The CDR3 spans 15 residues. From germline, CDR1 is LNHNV and CDR2 YYDKDF (reference sequence). The germline V and J ends were trimmed by 0 bases and 7 bases, with 15 bases remaining between them. CDR3 sequence reads: CATSRDIRVRVTQYF. The DNA for the CDR3 is TGTGCCACCAGCAGAGATATTCGGGTGCGTGTGACCCAGTACTTC.

The chain joins TRBV29-1 to TRBJ2-5, with 7 nucleotides matching TRBD1. Unmatched junction bases numbered 19, after V lost 7 bases and J lost 5 bases. The CDR3 extends over 16 amino acids. CDR1 is SQVTM and CDR2 is ANQGSEA in the germline V gene. The chain's CDR3 is CSGSRTGYLVGETQYF. The CDR3, as DNA: TGCAGCGGTAGTAGGACAGGATATTTGGTGGGGGAGACCCAGTACTTC.

In its sample, this clone was seen once. V gene TRBV6-5 combines with J gene TRBJ2-1; D uncertain. In germline, CDR1 is MNHEY, CDR2 SVGAGI. This CDR3 spans 14 amino acids. The V end lost 7 bases, the J end lost 0 bases, and 10 bases lay between the germline ends. This CDR3 reads CASMPLSSYNEQFF. As DNA, the CDR3 is TGTGCCAGCATGCCTTTAAGCTCCTACAATGAGCAGTTCTTC.

This CDR3 is CASSDRDGRQETQYF. The CDR3 DNA reads as TGTGCCAGCAGCGACAGGGACGGGAGGCAAGAGACCCAGTACTTC. J is TRBJ2-5 and V is TRBV27, with D perhaps assigned TRBD1 or TRBD2 (7 bases each). The V gene lost 6 bases and the J gene lost 2 bases, with 16 bases spanning the gap. Germline CDR1 MNHEY, CDR2 SMNVEV (reference sequence). The CDR3 totals 15 residues.